Listed below are T cell receptor beta chains from one sample, sequenced in a study of T-cell memory formation after mild COVID-19. One entry per CDR3 protein results from TCRdb running MiXCR on the 5' RACE reads. This repertoire shows hundreds of thousands of distinct CDR3 sequences, about a sixth found once; its top ten account for 12%. The sequenced sample was PBMCs or a T cell subset sorted from them (not recorded which). Source of these receptors: an adult woman who had mild COVID-19 (a few samples of this study predate the infection). Cell type and time point are not known. Both conserved end residues are part of each CDR3. D genes are given only for firm matches. The size entry is marked missing in some rows and otherwise reads once, few, many or a size class.

d_call clone_size cdr3_length j_call v_call cdr3_nt cdr3_aa
NA NA 15 TRBJ2-3 TRBV7-6 TGTGCCAGCAGCTTAGCGGGTAACCCCACAGATACGCAGTATTTT CASSLAGNPTDTQYF
NA few 15 TRBJ1-5 TRBV2 TGTGCCAGCAGTGGAAATGGTCATAGCAATCAGCCCCAGCATTTT CASSGNGHSNQPQHF
NA few 14 TRBJ2-1 TRBV7-2 TGTGCCAGCGACGGGACTGGTCCCTACAATGAGCAGTTCTTC CASDGTGPYNEQFF
NA NA 14 TRBJ2-7 TRBV6-6 TGTGCCAGCAGTTACGAGGCGACTCTCTACGAGCAGTACTTC CASSYEATLYEQYF
NA NA 17 TRBJ1-1 TRBV7-9 TGTGCCAGCAGCCGTTGGTCCCTTTCGGCTGGAAACACTGAAGCTTTCTTT CASSRWSLSAGNTEAFF
TRBD2 NA 21 TRBJ2-3 TRBV24-1 TGTGCCACCAGTGCTCAGAGGCGGGAGCAAAGAAGCGCTACTAGCACAGATACGCAGTATTTT CATSAQRREQRSATSTDTQYF
NA few 13 TRBJ2-7 TRBV18 TGTGCCAGCTCACCGGCCGGGGTGGGCGAGCAGTACTTC CASSPAGVGEQYF
NA few 13 TRBJ1-2 TRBV9 TGTGCCAGCAGCGGGTTGGTGGGAAATGGCTACACCTTC CASSGLVGNGYTF
NA NA 15 TRBJ2-5 TRBV2 TGTGCCAGCAGTGAGTTGCGGGTCAAGGTAGAGACCCAGTACTTC CASSELRVKVETQYF
TRBD2 NA 15 TRBJ2-4 TRBV4-3 TGCGCCAGCAGCCAAGGTATTAGCGGGAGTAACATTCAGTACTTC CASSQGISGSNIQYF
NA NA 15 TRBJ2-5 TRBV19 TGTGCCAGTAGTATTATGGTCAGTCGGGGAGAGACCCAGTACTTC CASSIMVSRGETQYF
NA NA 14 TRBJ1-1 TRBV20-1 TGCAGTGCTAGAGATAGCTTTATGAACACTGAAGCTTTCTTT CSARDSFMNTEAFF
TRBD2 few 15 TRBJ2-1 TRBV2 TGTGCCAGCAGTGTGGGTAGCGGGAGTTACAATGAGCAGTTCTTC CASSVGSGSYNEQFF
TRBD2 NA 15 TRBJ2-1 TRBV6-2/TRBV6-3 TGTGCCAGCAGTTCGTCTCTAGCGGGTTACAATGAGCAGTTCTTC CASSSSLAGYNEQFF
NA few 15 TRBJ2-1 TRBV15 TGTGCCACCAGCAGACTAAATGCCCCGAGGGATGAGCAGTTCTTC CATSRLNAPRDEQFF
TRBD1 NA 14 TRBJ1-1 TRBV6-1 TGTGCCAGCACTACGGACAGGAGGAACACTGAAGCTTTCTTT CASTTDRRNTEAFF
NA few 14 TRBJ2-7 TRBV7-8 TGTGCCAGCAGCGTAGAGAATCGGCCTAACGAGCAGTACTTC CASSVENRPNEQYF
TRBD2 few 16 TRBJ2-7 TRBV5-1 TGCGCCAGCAGCTTGACCAGCGGGACTGTCTCCTACGAGCAGTACTTC CASSLTSGTVSYEQYF
NA NA 15 TRBJ1-1 TRBV6-5 TGTGCCAGCAGTTACTCGAGAAGGTTTCCCGCTGAAGCTTTCTTT CASSYSRRFPAEAFF
NA few 16 TRBJ2-2 TRBV9 TGTGCCAGCAGCTTTAACAGGGAGGGGAACACCGGGGAGCTGTTTTTT CASSFNREGNTGELFF
TRBD2 few 15 TRBJ2-5 TRBV7-9 TGTGCCAGCAGCTTAAGCCAGGGAGGGAGAGAGACCCAGTACTTC CASSLSQGGRETQYF
NA few 15 TRBJ1-2 TRBV6-5 TGTGCCAGCACCGATAGAGGGGGAGCTAACTATGGCTACACCTTC CASTDRGGANYGYTF
NA NA 13 TRBJ2-2 TRBV9 TGTGCCAGCAGCGTGTGGGACACCGGGGAGCTGTTTTTT CASSVWDTGELFF
TRBD2 few 17 TRBJ2-6 TRBV7-3 TGTGCCAGCAGCTTAATGGGAGGGGCCCCTGGGGCCAACGTCCTGACTTTC CASSLMGGAPGANVLTF
NA few 13 TRBJ1-3 TRBV10-3 TGTGCCATCATAAGCTCTCACGGAAACACCATATATTTT CAIISSHGNTIYF
NA NA 15 TRBJ2-3 TRBV27 TGTGCCAGCAGCACCACCACCGGGAATACAGATACGCAGTATTTT CASSTTTGNTDTQYF